These 25 T cell receptor beta chains were sequenced from one sample in a study of blood T cells in healthy people across ages (dated by TCRdb to about 2015). The method behind the library was 5' RACE. Sequencing took place on an Illumina HiSeq 2500. A second PCR of roughly 6 to 12 cycles was performed with a sample-barcoded 5' primer and a J-beta primer mix. TCRdb reprocessed the public reads (quality trimming at Q25 with fastp, clone calling with MiXCR) and kept in-frame beta chains. Every distinct CDR3 protein forms one entry, paired with its most common genes and DNA. Here the sample has about 1.4 million distinct CDR3 sequences; roughly 60% occur a single time. Clones ranked in the top ten supply over 5.5% of the sample. Sequenced material: blood. The receptors stem from a man aged 18 to 30 in good health.

The V gene is TRBV27, the J gene TRBJ2-4; D uncertain. The DNA end lines up better with TRBJ2-7; the J call may be wrong. This CDR3 has 14 residues. Looked up from germline, CDR1 is MNHEY and CDR2 is SMNVEV (reference sequence). The CDR3 protein is CASSLTSKAYEQYF. The CDR3 nucleotides read TGTGCCAGCAGCTTAACATCTAAAGCCTACGAGCAGTACTTC.

This clonotype was counted a few times. V is TRBV4-2 and J is TRBJ2-1; possibly TRBD1 for D (6 bases). V lost 3 bases and J lost 8, with 14 bases in between. The CDR3 has 14 amino acids. CDR1 and CDR2 from the germline V gene are LGHNA and YNFKEQ. CDR3 in DNA: TGTGCCAGCAGCCAGGGACAATGGGGCCATGAGCAGTTCTTC. Amino acid sequence: CASSQGQWGHEQFF.

CDR3 protein: CASSLAPGLAGGTGELFF. CDR3 sequence (DNA): TGTGCCAGCAGCTTAGCTCCGGGACTAGCGGGAGGAACCGGGGAGCTGTTTTTT. The rearrangement joins TRBV7-6 to TRBJ2-2, with 15 nucleotides matching TRBD2. This CDR3 contains 18 residues. Per the germline V gene, CDR1 is SGHVS and CDR2 is FNYEAQ. J was trimmed by 5 bases and V by 0 bases; bases with no gene match: 4.

The chain recombines TRBV5-1 with TRBJ1-4, with D hard to call. Germline CDR1 SGHRS, CDR2 YFSETQ. Trimming left V 0 bases short and J 4 bases short, with 13 bases between. The CDR3 contains 16 residues. DNA for the CDR3: TGCGCCAGCAGCTTGGCAGGTGCCTCTGGTAATGAAAAACTGTTTTTT. Amino acids: CASSLAGASGNEKLFF.

The chain is built from TRBV21-1 and TRBJ1-4; the D segment call TRBD1 is taken from the table without a DNA check. TRBV21-1 has pseudogene status. The CDR3 has 17 residues. The CDR3 nucleotides read TGTGCCAGCAGCAAAGATGGCAGGGGGTACACTAATGAAAAACTGTTTTTT. It codes for CASSKDGRGYTNEKLFF.

The chain recombines TRBV20-1 with TRBJ2-7; 9 bases map to TRBD2. Germline CDR1 and CDR2: DFQATT and SNEGSKA (reference sequence). This CDR3 comprises 16 residues. V was clipped by 1 base and J by 2 bases; unmatched bases: 9. CDR3 region: CSARVSGTSCTYEQYF. The CDR3 DNA is TGCAGTGCTAGAGTCTCCGGGACTAGCTGCACCTACGAGCAGTACTTC.

The chain employs TRBV4-1 and TRBJ2-7; 7 bases line up with TRBD1. V trimming: 5 bases; J trimming: 3 bases; junction bases outside the gene matches: 7. From germline, CDR1 is MGHRA and CDR2 YSYEKL. The CDR3 has 14 residues. CDR3 loop: CASSKQGQDYEQYF. The CDR3 region has the DNA TGCGCCAGCAGCAAACAAGGACAGGACTACGAGCAGTACTTC.

The V and J genes are TRBV20-1 and TRBJ1-2; 7 bases align to TRBD1. The length of the CDR3 is 16 residues. Germline-derived CDR1 and CDR2 are DFQATT and SNEGSKA (reference sequence). The V and J ends lost 0 bases and 4 bases, in that order; junction bases with no gene match: 11. The CDR3 DNA is TGCAGTGCTAGAGATGGAAGGGGGCCCTCTAGCTATGGCTACACCTTC. Protein product: CSARDGRGPSSYGYTF.

The V call is TRBV5-1, the J call TRBJ2-6, with D possibly TRBD1 on 5 matching bases. Deletions cut 6 bases from V and 0 bases from J, with 10 bases between. The germline CDR1 and CDR2 sequences are SGHRS and YFSETQ. The CDR3 is 15 amino acids. DNA for the CDR3: TGCGCCAGCAAAGGGGCCCTCTCTGGGGCCAACGTCCTGACTTTC. Protein sequence: CASKGALSGANVLTF.

This clonotype was counted only a few times. The V gene is TRBV2, the J gene TRBJ1-2; possibly TRBD1 for D (6 bases). This CDR3 has 12 amino acids. Germline V gene lookup returns CDR1 SNHLY and CDR2 FYNNEI. With 8 bases removed from V and 3 bases from J, the gap between germline ends came to 10 bases. Written as DNA, the CDR3 is TGTGCCAGCCAGGGGAGGGACTATGGCTACACCTTC. Protein: CASQGRDYGYTF.

In its sample, this clonotype was seen a few times. The chain combines TRBV12-3 or TRBV12-4 with TRBJ1-1; D call uncertain. With 5 bases removed from V and 0 bases from J, the gap between germline ends came to 13 bases. CDR3 length: 15 amino acids. In DNA, the CDR3 is TGTGCCAGCAGTCCTGAGACTTACATGAACACTGAAGCTTTCTTT. Translated: CASSPETYMNTEAFF.

DNA of the CDR3: TGTGCCAGCAGCCAGGCGACGGGGACCCAGTACTTC. Amino acid sequence: CASSQATGTQYF. This sequence joins TRBV11-2 and TRBJ2-5; no definite D call. V was cut by 5 bases and J by 7 bases, with 11 bases left in between. CDR1 and CDR2 (germline): SGHAT, FQNNGV. The CDR3 is 12 residues long.

V gene TRBV5-1 combines with J gene TRBJ2-1; D is tentatively TRBD1 or TRBD2 (5 bases each). V lost 4 bases to trimming and J lost 7 bases, with 18 bases between them. The CDR3 spans 15 residues. Germline CDR1 and CDR2: SGHRS and YFSETQ. The CDR3: CASSTGTEWGNEQFF. The CDR3 coding sequence is TGCGCCAGCAGCACCGGGACGGAGTGGGGTAATGAGCAGTTCTTC.

This chain uses TRBV2 with TRBJ2-2; the D gene could be TRBD1 or TRBD2 (5 bases each). This CDR3 comprises 14 residues. V shed 11 bases and J shed 1 base, with 14 bases lying between them. Germline-derived CDR1 and CDR2 are SNHLY and FYNNEI. The DNA of the CDR3 is TGTGCCTGCTCCGGGACCCTGAACACCGGGGAGCTGTTTTTT. The encoded protein is CACSGTLNTGELFF.

This clonotype has a handful of counts. The chain uses TRBV12-3 or TRBV12-4 and TRBJ2-1, with D tentatively TRBD2 (5 bases). V was pared by 2 bases and J by 6 bases, with 14 bases between. CDR3 length: 15 amino acids. The CDR3 region has the DNA TGTGCCAGCAGTTTACTGCTAGCCAGTGGCAATGAGCAGTTCTTC. Its protein is CASSLLLASGNEQFF.

DNA of the CDR3: TGTGCCACCAGCAGAGAGGCAGGGGGCCTTGAGACCCAGTACTTC. It codes for CATSREAGGLETQYF. The chain has TRBV15 and TRBJ2-5; 8 bases fit TRBD1. V shed 0 bases and J 5 bases; nucleotides not matched to a gene: 5. The CDR3 length is 15 residues. Germline values: CDR1 LNHNV, CDR2 YYDKDF (reference sequence). The whole variable domain, remainder taken from reference TRBV15 and TRBJ2-5, is DAMVIQNPRYQVTQFGKPVTLSCSQTLNHNVMYWYQQKSSQAPKLLFHYYDKDFNNEADTPDNFQSRRPNTSFCFLDIRSPGLGDTAMYLCATSREAGGLETQYFGPGTRLLVL.

V usage is TRBV11-2 and J usage is TRBJ1-1, with a weak D call TRBD1 (6 bases). Germline assignment: CDR1 SGHAT and CDR2 FQNNGV. V was clipped by 1 base and J by 2 bases, with 14 bases between them. The CDR3 spans 16 residues. CDR3: CASSLGYRVSNTEAFF. For the CDR3, the DNA is TGTGCCAGCAGCTTAGGATACAGGGTTTCTAACACTGAAGCTTTCTTT.

V usage is TRBV25-1 and J usage is TRBJ1-2; the D gene is possibly TRBD1 (5 bases). Trimming removed 0 bases from V and 8 bases from J, with 13 bases in between. The CDR3 has 14 residues. Germline CDR1 is MGHDK and CDR2 is SYGVNS. CDR3 DNA sequence: TGTGCCAGCAGTGAATATGGGACCCCAGGGGGCTACACCTTC. Translating gives CASSEYGTPGGYTF.

The CDR3 DNA reads TGTGCCAGTAGACCGGTCCGCTCTGGGGCCAACGTCCTGACTTTC. It codes for CASRPVRSGANVLTF. V and J are TRBV19 and TRBJ2-6; D is uncertain. Germline V gene lookup returns CDR1 LNHDA and CDR2 SQIVND (reference sequence). The V and J ends lost 6 bases and 0 bases respectively, with 9 bases between them. The CDR3 is made up of 15 amino acids.

The sample holds a few counts of this clonotype. The chain links TRBV5-1 to TRBJ2-7; D is perhaps TRBD2 (6 bases). This CDR3 has 14 residues. The V gene's germline CDR1 is SGHRS and CDR2 YFSETQ. Trimming pared 0 bases from V and 4 bases from J, leaving 11 bases between. CDR3: CASSLGTGEYEQYF. The DNA of the CDR3 is TGCGCCAGCAGCTTGGGTACGGGAGAATACGAGCAGTACTTC.

The chain combines TRBV15 with TRBJ2-1, with D possibly being TRBD1 (6 bases). V lost 3 bases, J lost 3 bases, and 15 bases lay in between. This CDR3 is 16 amino acids long. CDR1 LNHNV and CDR2 YYDKDF come from the germline V gene (reference sequence). In nucleotides, the CDR3 is TGTGCCACCAGCAGTTTGGGGACAATTTTCTACAATGAGCAGTTCTTC. It specifies CATSSLGTIFYNEQFF.

This clonotype turned up a few times. The J gene is TRBJ2-7, the V gene TRBV20-1; 12 bases are shared with TRBD2. TRBJ2-5 explains the end of the DNA better; the J call may be wrong. The CDR3 is 14 residues long. Germline CDR1 and CDR2: DFQATT and SNEGSKA (reference sequence). CDR3 region: CSATSGGAPETQYF. CDR3 coding DNA: TGCAGTGCTACTAGCGGGGGGGCTCCGGAGACCCAGTACTTC.

This clonotype was seen once. The rearrangement joins TRBV7-2 to TRBJ2-1; D gene unclear. Germline CDR1 SGHTA, CDR2 FQGNSA. The length of the CDR3 is 15 residues. The V gene lost 3 bases and the J gene lost 5 bases, with 14 bases spanning the gap. CDR3 bases: TGTGCCAGCAGCTTTTCGGGCCCGGCGAACAATGAGCAGTTCTTC. It encodes CASSFSGPANNEQFF.

This chain connects TRBV9 to TRBJ2-3; perhaps TRBD2 as D (6 bases). Trimming removed 2 bases at V and 2 bases at J, with 15 bases between. CDR1 and CDR2 from the germline V gene are SGDLS and YYNGEE. The CDR3 is made up of 16 amino acids. As DNA, the CDR3 is TGTGCCAGCAGCGTCCTCCGGGACTGGGACACAGATACGCAGTATTTT. Translation gives CASSVLRDWDTDTQYF.

The V gene is TRBV29-1, the J gene TRBJ1-2; 9 bases are a match to TRBD1. This CDR3 has 13 residues. V was clipped by 6 bases and J by 3 bases; unmatched bases: 5. Germline CDR1 is SQVTM and CDR2 is ANQGSEA. CDR3 loop: CSVPQGADYGYTF. The CDR3 DNA is TGCAGCGTGCCACAGGGGGCGGACTATGGCTACACCTTC. The full variable domain, completed using reference TRBV29-1 and TRBJ1-2, is SAVISQKPSRDICQRGTSLTIQCQVDSQVTMMFWYRQQPGQSLTLIATANQGSEATYESGFVIDKFPISRPNLTFSTLTVSNMSPEDSSIYLCSVPQGADYGYTFGSGTRLTVV.